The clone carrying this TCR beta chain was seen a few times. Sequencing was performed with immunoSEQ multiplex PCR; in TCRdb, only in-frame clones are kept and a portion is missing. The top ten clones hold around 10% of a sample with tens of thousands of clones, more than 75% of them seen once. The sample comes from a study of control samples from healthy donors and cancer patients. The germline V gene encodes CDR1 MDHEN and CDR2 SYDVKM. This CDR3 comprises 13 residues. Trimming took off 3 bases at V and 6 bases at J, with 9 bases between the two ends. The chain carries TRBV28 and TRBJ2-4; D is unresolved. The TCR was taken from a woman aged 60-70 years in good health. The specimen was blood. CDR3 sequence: CASSFLVGNIQYF. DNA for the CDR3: TGTGCCAGCAGTTTTTTAGTTGGAAACATTCAGTACTTC.